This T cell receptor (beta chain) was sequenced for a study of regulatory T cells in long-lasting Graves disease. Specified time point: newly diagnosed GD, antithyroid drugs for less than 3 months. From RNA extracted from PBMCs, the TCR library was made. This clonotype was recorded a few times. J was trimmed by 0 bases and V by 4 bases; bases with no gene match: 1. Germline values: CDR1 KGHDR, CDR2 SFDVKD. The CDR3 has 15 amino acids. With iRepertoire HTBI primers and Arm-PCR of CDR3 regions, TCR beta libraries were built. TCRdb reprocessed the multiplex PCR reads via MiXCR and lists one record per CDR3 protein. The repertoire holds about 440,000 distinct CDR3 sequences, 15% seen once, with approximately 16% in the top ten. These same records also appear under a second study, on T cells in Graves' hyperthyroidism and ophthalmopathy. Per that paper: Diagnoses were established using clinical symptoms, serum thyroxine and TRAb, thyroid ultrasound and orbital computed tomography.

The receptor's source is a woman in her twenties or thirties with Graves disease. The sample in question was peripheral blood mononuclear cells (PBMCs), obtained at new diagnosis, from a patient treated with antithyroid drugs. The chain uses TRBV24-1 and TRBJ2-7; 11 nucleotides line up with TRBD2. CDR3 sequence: CATSDTSGSSYEQYF. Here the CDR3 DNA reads TGTGCCACCAGTGACACTAGCGGGAGCTCCTACGAGCAGTACTTC.